This TCR beta chain was obtained from a study of blood T cell repertoires in COVID-19. The repertoire was sequenced with immunoSEQ multiplex PCR; TCRdb's copy has only in-frame clones and lacks some. The profile covers some 49,000 clones, with 85% appearing a single time and 10% taken by the ten largest. Germline CDR1 MDHEN, CDR2 SYDVKM. The CDR3 consists of 16 residues. Deletions cut 3 bases from V and 2 bases from J, with 14 bases between. The sequenced sample consisted of peripheral blood. V gene TRBV28 combines with J gene TRBJ1-5; possible D gene TRBD1, 6 bases. The clonotype comes from a human donor in a cohort sampled during active COVID-19. The CDR3 bases are TGTGCCAGCAGTTTGAATCGAGGGGGGGGCAATCAGCCCCAGCATTTT. It codes for CASSLNRGGGNQPQHF.